This T cell receptor beta chain stems from a study of blood T cell repertoires in COVID-19. V lost 5 bases, J lost 0 bases, and 2 bases stayed unmatched. This CDR3 is 14 amino acids long. Germline CDR1 SGHNT, CDR2 YENEEA. Authors' processing steps: Cell counts per sample came from amplifying reference gene primers. Clones were sequenced by immunoSEQ multiplex PCR, and TCRdb holds only the in-frame ones, with some missing. That table is the source of V, J and clone size, and D and trimming were worked out from the DNA. The table has some 170,000 clones, approximately 82% seen once; the top ten hold about 15%.

This TCR came from a man in his forties or fifties who had recovered from COVID-19. This chain joins TRBV11-3 and TRBJ2-3; 7 positions agree with TRBD1. Sequences were obtained from PBMCs or T cells enriched from blood (not recorded which). CDR3 in DNA: TGTGCCAGCAGCCCGGGACAGAGCACAGATACGCAGTATTTT. This codes for CASSPGQSTDTQYF.